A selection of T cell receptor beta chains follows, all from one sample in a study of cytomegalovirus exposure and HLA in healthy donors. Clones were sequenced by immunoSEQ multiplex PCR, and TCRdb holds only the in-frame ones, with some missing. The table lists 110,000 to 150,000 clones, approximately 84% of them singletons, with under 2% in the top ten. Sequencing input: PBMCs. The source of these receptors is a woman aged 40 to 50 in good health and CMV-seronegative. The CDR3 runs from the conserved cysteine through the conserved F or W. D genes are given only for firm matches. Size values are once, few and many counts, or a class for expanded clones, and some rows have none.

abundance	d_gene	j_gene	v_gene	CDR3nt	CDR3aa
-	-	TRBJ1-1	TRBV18	TGTGCCAGCTCACCTAACCTACAGGGTCACACTGAAGCTTTCTTT	CASSPNLQGHTEAFF
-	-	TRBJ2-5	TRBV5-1	TGCGCCAGCAGCGATCAGGGGCCCCTTGAGACCCAGTACTTC	CASSDQGPLETQYF
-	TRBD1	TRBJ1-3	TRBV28	TGTGCCAGCAGCAGGGGGCTGAGGAACACCATATATTTT	CASSRGLRNTIYF
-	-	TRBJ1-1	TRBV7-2	TGTGCCAGCAGCCCCTCAGTGAACACTGAAGCTTTCTTT	CASSPSVNTEAFF
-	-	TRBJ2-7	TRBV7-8	TGTGCCAGCAGCCCTTTGCTCCCGAGCTCCTACGAGCAGTACTTC	CASSPLLPSSYEQYF
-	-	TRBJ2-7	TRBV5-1	TGCGCCAGCAGCTTGGAAGACAGGCGTTTCTACGAGCAGTACTTC	CASSLEDRRFYEQYF
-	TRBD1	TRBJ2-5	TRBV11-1	TGTGCCAGCAGCTTGGGACAGGGGCATTTCCAAGAGACCCAGTACTTC	CASSLGQGHFQETQYF
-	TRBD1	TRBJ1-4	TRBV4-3	TGCGCCAGCAGCCAGGGCGTCAGGGGGGTAATTAATGAAAAACTGTTTTTT	CASSQGVRGVINEKLFF
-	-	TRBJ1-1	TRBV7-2	TGTGCCAGCAGCTTAGCTAGGGGTATGAACACTGAAGCTTTCTTT	CASSLARGMNTEAFF
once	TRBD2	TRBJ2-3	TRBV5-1	TGCGCCAGCAGCGCCGGGCTAGCGGGGGTCACAGATACGCAGTATTTT	CASSAGLAGVTDTQYF
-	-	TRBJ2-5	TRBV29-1	TGCAGCGTTGACCTGTACCAAGAGACCCAGTACTTC	CSVDLYQETQYF
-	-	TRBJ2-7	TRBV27	TGTGCCAGCAGTTACGGAGCAATGGGCTACGAGCAGTACTTC	CASSYGAMGYEQYF
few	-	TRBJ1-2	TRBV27	TGTGCCAGCGACGTGCGCGGAAGGCTGGGGAGGAACGTGTATGGCTACACCTTC	CASDVRGRLGRNVYGYTF
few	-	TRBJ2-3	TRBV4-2	TGTGCCAGCAGGGCTAGAGATGCAGATACGCAGTATTTT	CASRARDADTQYF
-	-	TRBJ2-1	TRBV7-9	TGTGCCAGCAGCTTAGGGGCGGCGGGACGTGGGAATGAGCAGTTCTTC	CASSLGAAGRGNEQFF
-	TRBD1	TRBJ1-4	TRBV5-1	TGCGCCAGCAGCCGAACAACGGGGACAGGAGGAGAAAAACTGTTTTTT	CASSRTTGTGGEKLFF
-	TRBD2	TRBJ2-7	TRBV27	TGTGCCAGCAGGCAACTAGCGGGAGGATACGAGCAGTACTTC	CASRQLAGGYEQYF
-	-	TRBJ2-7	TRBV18	TGTGCCAGCTCACCGTCCCAGGGCCACGAGCAGTACTTC	CASSPSQGHEQYF
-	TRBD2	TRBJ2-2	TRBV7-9	TGTGCCAGCAGCTTGAGTGGCGGGAGCAGGGACGGGGAGCTGTTTTTT	CASSLSGGSRDGELFF
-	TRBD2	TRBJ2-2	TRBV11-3	TGTGCCAGCAGCCCTAGCGGGAGCACCGCCGGGGAGCTGTTTTTT	CASSPSGSTAGELFF
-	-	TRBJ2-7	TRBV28	TGTGCCAGCAGTTTCGCCGTGCGTGGCTACGAGCAGTACTTC	CASSFAVRGYEQYF
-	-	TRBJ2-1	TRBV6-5	TGTGCCAGCAGTTATATGGGTCTACTAGGGAATGAGCAGTTCTTC	CASSYMGLLGNEQFF
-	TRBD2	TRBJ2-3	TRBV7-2	TGTGCCAGCAGCTTACTCAGGGCGGGAGATGGCACAGATACGCAGTATTTT	CASSLLRAGDGTDTQYF
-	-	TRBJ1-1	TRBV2	TGTGCCAGCAGTGAAGGACATTTGAACACTGAAGCTTTCTTT	CASSEGHLNTEAFF
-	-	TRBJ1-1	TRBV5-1	TGCGCCAGCAGCCTACAGGGAGATGGGACTGAAGCTTTCTTT	CASSLQGDGTEAFF
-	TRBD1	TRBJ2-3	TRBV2	TGTGCCAGCAGTCCCCGGACAGGTGGAACAGATACGCAGTATTTT	CASSPRTGGTDTQYF
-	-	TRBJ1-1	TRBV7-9	TGTGCCAGCAGCTCTACCCAAACTGTGCTGGCGGGAGCTTTCTTT	CASSSTQTVLAGAFF
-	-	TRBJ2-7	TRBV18	TGTGCCAGCTCACCACCAGAAACAGGCGGCGACTACGAGCAGTACTTC	CASSPPETGGDYEQYF
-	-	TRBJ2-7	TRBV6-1	TGTGCCAGCAGTAAAGGTCCAGGGGATCCAGGCTACGAGCAGTACTTC	CASSKGPGDPGYEQYF
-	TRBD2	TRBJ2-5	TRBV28	TGTGCCAGCAGTTTATTAGCTAGCGGGGCCCCGTACTTC	CASSLLASGAPYF
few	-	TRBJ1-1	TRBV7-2	TGTGCCAGCAGCTTAGGAGGGTTCGGGGGCACTGAAGCTTTCTTT	CASSLGGFGGTEAFF
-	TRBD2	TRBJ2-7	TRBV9	TGTGCCAGCAGCGTATCCTCACGAGCGGGAGCGGGGGAGCAGTACTTC	CASSVSSRAGAGEQYF
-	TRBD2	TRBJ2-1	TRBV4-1	TGCGCCAGCAGCCAGTTACTAGCGGGAGTCTATGAGCAGTTCTTC	CASSQLLAGVYEQFF
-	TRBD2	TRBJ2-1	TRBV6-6	TGTGCCAGCAGTTACTCTCGGGAGGGCCGAGGTGAGCAGTTCTTC	CASSYSREGRGEQFF
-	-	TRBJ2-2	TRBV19	TGTGCCAGTAGTATTGTTTCGGTCGGTTTCAGGACCGGGGAGCTGTTTTTT	CASSIVSVGFRTGELFF
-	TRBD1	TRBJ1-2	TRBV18	TGTGCCAGCTCACCGGGACAGAACTATGGCTACACCTTC	CASSPGQNYGYTF
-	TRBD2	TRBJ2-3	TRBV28	TGTGCCAGCAGTGCGTCTAGCGGGAGCGGCACAGATACGCAGTATTTT	CASSASSGSGTDTQYF
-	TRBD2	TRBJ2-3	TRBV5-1	TGCGCCAGCAGTTGGGGTGGGGCGGGAGCACAAGATACGCAGTATTTT	CASSWGGAGAQDTQYF
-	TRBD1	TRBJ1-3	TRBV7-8	TGTGCCAGCAGCTTAGCGGGACAGAACTCTGGAAACACCATATATTTT	CASSLAGQNSGNTIYF
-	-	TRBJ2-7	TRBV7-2	TGTGCCAGCAGTCTACTATTCTCCTACGAGCAGTACTTC	CASSLLFSYEQYF
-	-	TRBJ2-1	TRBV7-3	TGTGCCAGCAGCCCATTGAGCGGAGGGCGCAATGAGCAGTTCTTC	CASSPLSGGRNEQFF
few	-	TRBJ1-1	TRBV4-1	TGCGCCAGCAGCCAAGACGAGGGAAGTGAAGCTTTCTTT	CASSQDEGSEAFF
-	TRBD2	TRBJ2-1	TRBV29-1	TGCAGCGTTACTAGCGGGATTACAGATGAGCAGTTCTTC	CSVTSGITDEQFF
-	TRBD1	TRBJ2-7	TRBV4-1	TGCGCCAGCAGCCATACTGGACAGGGAGAATTTTCCTACGAGCAGTACTTC	CASSHTGQGEFSYEQYF
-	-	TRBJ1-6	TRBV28	TGTGCCAGCAGTTTATTCGTAACAGGCCGATCTAATTCACCCCTCCACTTT	CASSLFVTGRSNSPLHF
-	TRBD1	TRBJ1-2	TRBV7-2	TGTGCCAGCAGTAACCGGGACAGATTGGGCTACACCTTC	CASSNRDRLGYTF
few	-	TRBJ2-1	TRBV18	TGTGCCAGCTCACCCGCTTCAGGTGAGCAGTTCTTC	CASSPASGEQFF
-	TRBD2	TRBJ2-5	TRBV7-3	TGTGCCAGCAGCCCCGGTGGTAGCGGGGGTCAAGAGACCCAGTACTTC	CASSPGGSGGQETQYF
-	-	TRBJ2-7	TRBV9	TGTGCCAGCAGCCCATCGCCCGGGAGCTCCTACGAGCAGTACTTC	CASSPSPGSSYEQYF
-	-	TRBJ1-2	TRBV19	TGTGCCAGTAGTATAAGCTCCCTGAACTATGGCTACACCTTC	CASSISSLNYGYTF